This T cell receptor beta chain was observed in a study of CD8 T cells in ankylosing spondylitis. Quantitative barcoded 5'-RACE was used to prepare TCR beta libraries. TCRdb ran MiXCR on the 5' RACE reads and lists one entry per CDR3 protein. The sample records 700,000 to 850,000 distinct CDR3 sequences, approximately 12% being singletons. The CDR3 length is 16 residues. The V gene's germline CDR1 is SGHTA and CDR2 FQGNSA. With 5 bases clipped from V and 2 bases from J, the junction kept 9 bases outside the gene matches. Broader study findings: Characteristic of ankylosing spondylitis blood, it appeared, was a TCR beta motif comprising roughly 8 highly homologous variants. Reportedly, disease-linked clones are significantly enriched in ankylosing spondylitis patients' matched synovial fluid.

This clonotype was counted only a few times. Its target is not known. Sequencing used blood, either unsorted or a sorted T cell fraction (not recorded which). The origin of this receptor is a male donor with ankylosing spondylitis. V is TRBV7-2 and J is TRBJ1-2; 9 bases map to TRBD1. The CDR3 bases are TGTGCCAGCAGCGTCAAGGGACAGGGAAGAAACTATGGCTACACCTTC. This gives the protein CASSVKGQGRNYGYTF.